What follows are 13 T cell receptor beta chains derived from one specimen sequenced in a study of Ad26.COV2.S vaccination and SARS-CoV-2 variants. Libraries were prepared by immunoSEQ multiplex PCR; TCRdb keeps only in-frame clonotypes and omits some of them. This table has around 240,000 clones, 70% to 90% appearing once. The treatment: around 19 received Ad26.COV2.S at low or high dose, single or two shots; several received placebo; per-sample allocation not given. After the first vaccine or placebo injection, samples were drawn on day 63. Sequencing used peripheral blood, obtained in a trial of Ad26.COV2.S vaccine versus placebo. The receptors come from a person aged 18-60 years who received the Ad26.COV2.S COVID-19 vaccine or a placebo.

This clone was picked up one time. V is TRBV4-2 and J is TRBJ2-6; 9 bases match TRBD1. The J segment lost 0 bases and the V segment lost 0 bases, leaving 6 bases of the junction unmatched. Per germline, CDR1 LGHNA and CDR2 YNFKEQ. The CDR3 sequence is 19 residues long. The CDR3 DNA reads TGTGCCAGCAGCCAAGATACAGGGGGCTATAGCTCTGGGGCCAACGTCCTGACTTTC. Protein product: CASSQDTGGYSSGANVLTF.

The V gene is TRBV28, the J gene TRBJ1-5; a possible D gene is TRBD1 (6 bases). The germline CDR1 and CDR2 sequences are MDHEN and SYDVKM. This CDR3 comprises 16 residues. Trimming removed 2 bases from V and 2 bases from J, with 13 bases in between. The chain's CDR3 is CASSLEGGVGNQPQHF. As DNA, the CDR3 is TGTGCCAGCAGTTTAGAGGGGGGCGTCGGCAATCAGCCCCAGCATTTT.

V is TRBV7-8 and J is TRBJ1-1; D might be TRBD1 (5 bases). Trimming cost V 3 bases and J 4 bases, with 12 bases left between them. This CDR3 comprises 14 residues. Germline lookup yields CDR1 SGHVS and CDR2 FQNEAQ. This CDR3 reads CASSLGEVGTEAFF. The CDR3, as DNA: TGTGCCAGCAGCTTGGGGGAAGTGGGCACTGAAGCTTTCTTT.

The chain links TRBV10-3 to TRBJ2-7; D is possibly TRBD2 (7 bases). Germline CDR1 reads ENHRY; CDR2 reads SYGVKD. V lost 3 bases and J lost 2, with 17 bases in between. The CDR3 spans 16 residues. The chain's CDR3 is CAISDVVGGRPYEQYF. In DNA, the CDR3 is TGTGCCATCAGTGACGTAGTCGGGGGGCGCCCCTACGAGCAGTACTTC.

V and J are TRBV4-1 and TRBJ2-7; 7 bases map to TRBD1. The V gene's germline CDR1 is MGHRA and CDR2 YSYEKL. This CDR3 spans 13 amino acids. Trimming removed 9 bases from V and 4 bases from J; junction bases left unmatched: 9. In nucleotides, the CDR3 is TGCGCCAGTGGGACAGAGAGAGGTTACGAGCAGTACTTC. Protein: CASGTERGYEQYF.

The chain uses TRBV2 and TRBJ2-3; the D is unclear. CDR3 length: 11 residues. V was shortened by 5 bases and J by 6 bases, with 6 bases between the two germline ends. The germline V gene encodes CDR1 SNHLY and CDR2 FYNNEI. CDR3 sequence (DNA): TGTGCCAGCAGTCTCTCGGATACGCAGTATTTT. Translation gives CASSLSDTQYF.

For the CDR3, the DNA is TGTGCCAGCAGTAACACGAGGGGTGAAGCTTTCTTT. Residues: CASSNTRGEAFF. The chain uses TRBV6-5 and TRBJ1-1; TRBD1 is a possible D gene (5 bases). V dropped 5 bases and J dropped 7 bases, with 11 bases sitting between them. The CDR3 consists of 12 residues. Germline V gives CDR1 MNHEY, CDR2 SVGAGI.

The chain carries TRBV28 and TRBJ2-3; D is unclear. This CDR3 has 13 residues. With 5 bases removed from V and 0 bases from J, the gap between germline ends came to 6 bases. The germline V gene encodes CDR1 MDHEN and CDR2 SYDVKM. The CDR3 spells CASSRVSTDTQYF. The CDR3 DNA sequence: TGTGCCAGCAGTAGGGTTAGCACAGATACGCAGTATTTT.

This chain joins TRBV3-1 (or the pseudogene TRBV3-2) and TRBJ1-3; D perhaps matches TRBD1 (5 bases). The germline V gene has CDR1 LGHDT and CDR2 YNNKEL (reference sequence). CDR3 size: 16 residues. The V end lost 0 bases, the J end lost 0 bases, and 9 bases lay between the germline ends. CDR3 residues: CASSQELGRSGNTIYF. CDR3 in DNA: TGTGCCAGCAGCCAAGAGTTGGGGCGCTCTGGAAACACCATATATTTT.

CDR3 in amino acids: CASSDYGTSGDTQYF. CDR3 in DNA: TGTGCCAGCAGTGATTATGGGACATCCGGAGATACGCAGTATTTT. The gene calls are TRBV6-1 and TRBJ2-3, with a weak D call TRBD1 (6 bases). The CDR3 consists of 15 residues. Trimming pared 3 bases from V and 5 bases from J, leaving 15 bases between. The germline CDR1 and CDR2 sequences are MNHNS and SASEGT.

J is TRBJ1-5 and V is TRBV23-1; 10 bases align to TRBD1. TRBV23-1 is an ORF; its function is uncertain. The CDR3 runs to 16 residues. Losses at the gene ends were 3 bases for V and 5 bases for J; bases not matched to a gene: 7. CDR3 region: CASSQSRTGGHQPQHF. The DNA of the CDR3 is TGCGCCAGCAGTCAGAGCCGGACAGGGGGGCATCAGCCCCAGCATTTT.

The chain uses TRBV7-2 and TRBJ2-7; 11 bases agree with TRBD2. Germline V gene sequence: CDR1 SGHTA, CDR2 FQGNSA. This CDR3 contains 16 residues. The V gene end was trimmed by 2 bases and the J gene end by 3 bases; junction bases not matched to a gene: 6. DNA for the CDR3: TGTGCCAGCAGCTTACTACTAGCGGGGGCCTTCTACGAGCAGTACTTC. Its translation is CASSLLLAGAFYEQYF.

J is TRBJ1-2 and V is TRBV12-3 or TRBV12-4; D is unclear. The CDR3 length is 12 residues. V was clipped by 8 bases and J by 2 bases, with 9 bases between them. The CDR3, as DNA: TGTGCCAGCGCCCCCCGCAACTATGGCTACACCTTC. This sequence encodes CASAPRNYGYTF.